Here is one TCR beta chain with its context. Antigen: not known. Time point specified: baseline, week 1 (first vaccination visit). Described treatment: pre-vaccination baseline after standard-of-care therapy. Germline trimming cut 2 bases from V and 5 bases from J; bases unmatched to any gene: 11. The CDR3 contains 16 residues. Germline CDR1 is MGHRA and CDR2 is YSYEKL. This entry comes from a study of a mutant IDH1 vaccine in newly diagnosed glioma. Libraries were prepared by immunoSEQ multiplex PCR; TCRdb keeps only in-frame clonotypes and omits some of them. Among about 67,000 clones, around 88% were seen once, and the ten largest hold roughly 4.4%. Overall study results and limits: Patients showed vaccine-induced immune responses at a rate of approximately 92%.

This clonotype was sampled from a woman aged 18-29 years with glioma. Some clones in this sample may be carry-over from other donors' samples. The chain combines TRBV4-1 with TRBJ1-1; 7 bases agree with TRBD1. Sequenced here: peripheral blood mononuclear cells (PBMCs), sampled from a glioma patient treated with radiotherapy, temozolomide or both. Here the CDR3 reads CASSQIVRRGRTEAFF. The CDR3 nucleotides read TGCGCCAGCAGCCAAATAGTGCGGAGGGGGCGGACTGAAGCTTTCTTT.